Sequencing of this TCR beta chain was carried out in a study of shared clonotypes between healthy human individuals. General study results and limits: Several donors shared about 4.5% of their naive CD4 clonotypes.

Produced via immunoSEQ multiplex PCR; TCRdb's table is partial and in-frame only. Of fewer than 1 million clones in the sample, 96% are singletons; the top ten hold about 0.25%. The ends were cut back, 3 bases at V and 6 bases at J, with 12 bases in the middle. The germline CDR1 and CDR2 sequences are ENHRY and SYGVKD. The CDR3 contains 13 residues. About this clone: Its cognate antigen is unknown.

Naive CD8 cells lacked CD45RO and underwent positive selection for CCR7, leaving out terminally differentiated effector memory CD45RA+ cells. Only Caucasian adults living in Nashville, Tennessee served as donors. The chain links TRBV10-3 to TRBJ2-7, with D possibly matching TRBD1 (6 bases). The material sequenced was naive CD8+ T cells sorted from blood. This TCR was recovered from a man in his thirties or forties in good health. The CDR3 sequence: CAISDPKGVEQYF. CDR3 nucleotide sequence: TGTGCCATCAGTGACCCCAAGGGGGTCGAGCAGTACTTC.